A single sample is the source of the 31 T cell receptor beta chains below, sequenced in a study of blood T cells in healthy people across ages. Through a sample-barcoded 5' primer and a J-beta primer mix, a second PCR was run for roughly 6 to 12 cycles. A single record per CDR3 protein comes from TCRdb applying MiXCR to the 5' RACE reads. The table lists about 640,000 distinct CDR3 sequences, around 38% of them singletons. The sequencing input was blood. The receptor set was obtained from an elderly man in good health.

The chain uses TRBV7-9 and TRBJ1-2, with D tentatively TRBD1 (5 bases). The CDR3 covers 14 residues. V lost 4 bases and J lost 5, with 14 bases in between. Germline V gives CDR1 SEHNR, CDR2 FQNEAQ (reference sequence). CDR3 in DNA: TGTGCCAGCAGCTCGGAAGGGGCGTATTATGGCTACACCTTC. This codes for CASSSEGAYYGYTF.

Ten or more counts support this clonotype. The gene calls are TRBV20-1 and TRBJ2-3; unclear D gene. The CDR3 is 11 amino acids. Trimming took off 0 bases at V and 10 bases at J, with 8 bases between the two ends. Germline V gives CDR1 DFQATT, CDR2 SNEGSKA (reference sequence). The CDR3 sequence: CSARDAPAQYF. CDR3 nucleotide sequence: TGCAGTGCTAGAGATGCCCCGGCGCAGTATTTT.

This chain connects TRBV6-5 to TRBJ2-1; TRBD1 or TRBD2 may be the D gene (7 bases each). Germline V lookup: CDR1 MNHEY, CDR2 SVGAGI. This CDR3 comprises 15 residues. The ends were cut back, 7 bases at V and 5 bases at J, with 18 bases in the middle. The CDR3 nucleotides are TGTGCCAGCAACAGGGGAGGGCTTGGGGACAATGAGCAGTTCTTC. It is translated as CASNRGGLGDNEQFF.

The chain links TRBV20-1 to TRBJ1-2; D remains ambiguous. The CDR3 loop spans 12 amino acids. V dropped 6 bases and J dropped 1 base, with 9 bases sitting between them. CDR1 is DFQATT and CDR2 is SNEGSKA in the germline V gene (reference sequence). This CDR3 is CSAPGNNYGYTF. In DNA form, the CDR3 reads TGCAGTGCCCCCGGGAATAACTATGGCTACACCTTC.

CDR3: CSAVVGGHQETQYF. The CDR3 DNA is TGCAGCGCTGTTGTCGGAGGTCACCAAGAGACCCAGTACTTC. The gene calls are TRBV29-1 and TRBJ2-5; D possibly corresponds to TRBD2 (5 bases). CDR1 and CDR2 from the germline V gene are SQVTM and ANQGSEA. Trimming left V 7 bases short and J 0 bases short, with 15 bases between. The CDR3 has 14 residues.

The V call is TRBV9, the J call TRBJ1-6; D is undetermined. This CDR3 spans 13 amino acids. CDR1 and CDR2 (germline): SGDLS, YYNGEE. The V end was cut by 3 bases, the J end by 7 bases, with 8 bases between. This chain's CDR3 is CASSASENSPLHF. In DNA form, the CDR3 reads TGTGCCAGCAGCGCATCAGAGAATTCACCCCTCCACTTT.

This rearrangement joins TRBV7-2 to TRBJ2-7; TRBD2 matches 8 bases. CDR1 is SGHTA, CDR2 FQGNSA, per germline. This CDR3 has 17 residues. J gave up 0 bases and V 0 bases, and 7 bases lay outside the gene matches. The CDR3 DNA follows: TGTGCCAGCAGCTTAGCGAGAAGAACTAGCGGCTCCTACGAGCAGTACTTC. The encoded protein is CASSLARRTSGSYEQYF.

The chain couples TRBV19 to TRBJ2-3, with a tentative D call TRBD1 (6 bases). The V and J ends lost 5 bases and 6 bases respectively, with 18 bases between them. CDR1 and CDR2 from the germline V gene are LNHDA and SQIVND (reference sequence). The CDR3 totals 15 residues. The CDR3 bases are TGTGCCAGTAGTTCCAACAGGGAAGTTAGGGATACGCAGTATTTT. It codes for CASSSNREVRDTQYF.

This clonotype turned up a few times. This chain joins TRBV20-1 and TRBJ2-5, with TRBD1 identical over 7 bases. Germline V gives CDR1 DFQATT, CDR2 SNEGSKA (reference sequence). CDR3 size: 13 residues. V lost 6 bases to trimming and J lost 0 bases; unmatched junction nucleotides: 4. CDR3 nucleotide sequence: TGCAGTGCCTCGGGACAGAACCAAGAGACCCAGTACTTC. Residues: CSASGQNQETQYF.

The chain carries TRBV20-1 and TRBJ2-2; D is unclear. V shed 3 bases and J shed 1 base, with 6 bases lying between them. Germline V gene sequence: CDR1 DFQATT, CDR2 SNEGSKA (reference sequence). This CDR3 has 13 residues. CDR3 residues: CSARYQNTGELFF. The CDR3 coding sequence is TGCAGTGCTAGGTACCAGAACACCGGGGAGCTGTTTTTT.

The gene calls are TRBV6-2 or TRBV6-3 and TRBJ2-3, with 7 bases matching TRBD2. J gave up 5 bases and V 4 bases, and 9 bases lay outside the gene matches. The germline V gene has CDR1 MNHEY and CDR2 SVGEGT. The CDR3 length is 15 residues. This CDR3 is CASSWGTNRVDTQYF. The CDR3 coding sequence is TGTGCCAGCAGTTGGGGGACTAATAGAGTAGATACGCAGTATTTT.

As for this clonotype: The missing conserved phenylalanine or tryptophan at the end of this CDR3 makes a read error likely. The chain joins TRBV6-2 or TRBV6-3 to TRBJ2-4; possible D gene TRBD2, 6 bases. The CDR3 spans 14 residues. V lost 10 bases and J 0 bases, leaving 13 bases between the germline ends. CDR1 is MNHEY and CDR2 is SVGEGT in the germline V gene. DNA for the CDR3: TGTGCCACGTCGGGGGAGCTAGCCAAAAACATTCAGTACATC. Encoded protein: CATSGELAKNIQYI.

This clonotype has only a few counts. The chain uses TRBV7-2 and TRBJ2-5; 8 bases line up with TRBD1. With 0 bases clipped from V and 5 bases from J, the junction kept 5 bases outside the gene matches. This CDR3 comprises 15 residues. Germline loops: CDR1 SGHTA, CDR2 FQGNSA. CDR3 residues: CASSLAPTGVETQYF. In DNA, the CDR3 is TGTGCCAGCAGCTTAGCCCCGACAGGGGTGGAGACCCAGTACTTC. Based on the CDR3 plus reference TRBV7-2 and TRBJ2-5, the full variable domain is GAGVSQSPSNKVTEKGKDVELRCDPISGHTALYWYRQSLGQGLEFLIYFQGNSAPDKSGLPSDRFSAERTGGSVSTLTIQRTQQEDSAVYLCASSLAPTGVETQYFGPGTRLLVL.

The V call is TRBV24-1, the J call TRBJ2-1; TRBD1 aligns across 7 bases. V trimming: 4 bases; J trimming: 7 bases; junction bases outside the gene matches: 3. The CDR3 sequence is 13 residues long. CDR1 is KGHDR and CDR2 is SFDVKD in the germline V gene. CDR3: CATSDWTGNEQFF. The DNA for the CDR3 is TGTGCCACCAGTGACTGGACAGGAAATGAGCAGTTCTTC.

This chain connects TRBV27 to TRBJ2-1; possibly TRBD2 for D (6 bases). Germline V gene data show CDR1 as MNHEY and CDR2 as SMNVEV (reference sequence). The ends were cut back, 5 bases at V and 6 bases at J, with 17 bases in the middle. The CDR3 has 15 residues. The CDR3 region has the DNA TGTGCCAGCAGTCAAGGGGCCCTGGGGGGCAATGAGCAGTTCTTC. Translated: CASSQGALGGNEQFF.

The rearrangement uses TRBV14 and TRBJ2-1; D is ambiguous. CDR3 length equals 14 residues. With 3 bases removed from V and 0 bases from J, the gap between germline ends came to 6 bases. From germline, CDR1 is SGHDN and CDR2 FVKESK. CDR3 residues: CASSHGFSYNEQFF. The CDR3 DNA reads TGTGCCAGCAGCCACGGTTTCTCCTACAATGAGCAGTTCTTC.

V usage is TRBV6-5 and J usage is TRBJ2-7; either TRBD1 or TRBD2 may supply D (6 bases each). Trimming removed 4 bases at V and 7 bases at J, with 14 bases between. This CDR3 is 13 amino acids long. CDR1 MNHEY and CDR2 SVGAGI come from the germline V gene. The CDR3 DNA is TGTGCCAGCAGTTTGGGGGGCACGGGGGAGCAGTACTTC. It encodes CASSLGGTGEQYF.

There are many counts of this clonotype. The DNA of the CDR3 is TGCAGTGCTAAAACCGACAGGGGGTACACCTATGAGCAGTACTTC. Translating it yields CSAKTDRGYTYEQYF. The rearrangement uses TRBV20-1 and TRBJ2-5, with TRBD1 identical over 9 bases. The CDR3 totals 15 residues. Germline V gives CDR1 DFQATT, CDR2 SNEGSKA (reference sequence). Trimming at V came to 4 bases and at J to 11 bases, leaving 17 bases not matched to a gene.

This chain connects TRBV21-1 to TRBJ2-2. TRBV21-1 is reported as a pseudogene. The CDR3 length is 17 residues. The chain's CDR3 is CASSIWSGKANTGELFF. The CDR3, as DNA: TGTGCCAGCAGCATCTGGTCGGGGAAGGCAAACACCGGGGAGCTGTTTTTT.

The V call is TRBV5-8, the J call TRBJ2-4; 7 bases line up with TRBD1. The CDR3 has 15 residues. Germline trimming cut 0 bases from V and 8 bases from J; bases unmatched to any gene: 8. Germline V CDR1 and CDR2: SGHTS, YDEGEE. In DNA form, the CDR3 reads TGTGCCAGCAGCTTGGGATCAGACAGGGCGGACATTCAGTACTTC. Translating it yields CASSLGSDRADIQYF.

V usage is TRBV30 and J usage is TRBJ1-1; 9 bases fit TRBD1. V lost 0 bases and J lost 3; bases outside the gene matches: 11. Germline V gives CDR1 GTSNPN, CDR2 SVGIG (reference sequence). CDR3 size: 17 residues. The CDR3: CAWSVLWTGAGDTEAFF. The CDR3 DNA reads TGTGCCTGGAGTGTACTTTGGACAGGGGCAGGGGACACTGAAGCTTTCTTT.

This clonotype came up once. The chain carries TRBV29-1 and TRBJ1-2; 7 positions match TRBD1. CDR3 length: 14 amino acids. The germline gives CDR1 SQVTM, CDR2 ANQGSEA. In DNA form, the CDR3 reads TGCACCATCCGAGGGGACAGCGAAGCCTATGGCTACACCTTC. This codes for CTIRGDSEAYGYTF.

The chain has TRBV20-1 and TRBJ2-3; TRBD2 matches 9 bases. This CDR3 region has 14 residues. V was clipped by 4 bases and J by 0 bases; unmatched bases: 2. Germline lookup yields CDR1 DFQATT and CDR2 SNEGSKA (reference sequence). CDR3 residues: CSAKRGESTDTQYF. CDR3 DNA sequence: TGCAGTGCTAAGCGGGGGGAAAGCACAGATACGCAGTATTTT.

This clonotype was observed many times. J is TRBJ2-3 and V is TRBV7-6; TRBD2 aligns across 7 bases. The CDR3 contains 15 residues. In germline, CDR1 is SGHVS, CDR2 FNYEAQ. V lost 4 bases, J lost 0 bases, and 4 bases stayed unmatched. The CDR3, as DNA: TGTGCCAGCAGCTCATCTAGCGGCAGCACAGATACGCAGTATTTT. It translates to CASSSSSGSTDTQYF.

Only one count was recorded for this clonotype. The rearrangement uses TRBV6-2 or TRBV6-3 and TRBJ2-5; D remains ambiguous. V lost 2 bases to trimming and J lost 2 bases, with 9 bases between them. The CDR3 is made up of 14 amino acids. Germline assignment: CDR1 MNHEY and CDR2 SVGEGT. CDR3: CASSYGIDQETQYF. In nucleotides, the CDR3 is TGTGCCAGCAGTTACGGTATAGATCAAGAGACCCAGTACTTC.

As concerns this clonotype: This may stem from a read error, because a much larger clone lies one nucleotide away. The chain links TRBV6-2 or TRBV6-3 to TRBJ2-7; 11 bases map to TRBD2. J was trimmed by 7 bases and V by 5 bases; bases with no gene match: 13. This CDR3 has 16 amino acids. Germline CDR1 MNHEY, CDR2 SVGEGT. The CDR3 DNA reads TGTGCCAGCAGTGATTCTCTAGCGGGAGGACGGGATGAGCAGTACTTC. Translated: CASSDSLAGGRDEQYF.

The chain is built from TRBV7-9 and TRBJ2-4, with 11 nucleotides matching TRBD1. The germline V gene has CDR1 SEHNR and CDR2 FQNEAQ (reference sequence). The CDR3 is 20 residues long. The V and J ends lost 3 bases and 2 bases, in that order; junction bases with no gene match: 15. CDR3 residues: CASSFVTGTGGSLTKNIQYF. Written as DNA, the CDR3 is TGTGCCAGCAGCTTCGTTACCGGGACAGGGGGTTCATTAACCAAAAACATTCAGTACTTC. The full variable domain, its missing parts supplied by reference TRBV7-9 and TRBJ2-4, is DTGVSQNPRHKITKRGQNVTFRCDPISEHNRLYWYRQTLGQGPEFLTYFQNEAQLEKSRLLSDRFSAERPKGSFSTLEIQRTEQGDSAMYLCASSFVTGTGGSLTKNIQYFGAGTRLSVL.

This sequence joins TRBV27 and TRBJ2-2; TRBD1 aligns across 9 bases. With V trimmed by 6 bases and J by 4 bases, 6 bases remained unmatched. The CDR3 contains 15 residues. Germline assignment: CDR1 MNHEY and CDR2 SMNVEV (reference sequence). The CDR3, as DNA: TGTGCCAGCAGAGCACAGGGGGCGGGCACCGGGGAGCTGTTTTTT. As protein: CASRAQGAGTGELFF.

The chain couples TRBV10-1 to TRBJ2-1; 7 positions match TRBD1. This CDR3 contains 15 residues. Germline-derived CDR1 and CDR2 are WNHNN and SYGVQD (reference sequence). J gave up 0 bases and V 4 bases, and 3 bases lay outside the gene matches. DNA of the CDR3: TGCGCCAGCAGTGTACGGGACAGCTCCTACAATGAGCAGTTCTTC. Translation: CASSVRDSSYNEQFF.

The chain combines TRBV7-6 with TRBJ2-4; the D call may be TRBD1 or TRBD2 (6 bases each). This CDR3 has 15 amino acids. The germline gives CDR1 SGHVS, CDR2 FNYEAQ. Trimming stripped 8 bases from V and 1 base from J, with 15 bases between. The CDR3: CASGPGGGAKNIQYF. The CDR3 region has the DNA TGTGCCAGCGGCCCAGGAGGGGGGGCCAAAAACATTCAGTACTTC.

The chain employs TRBV6-2 or TRBV6-3 and TRBJ2-1; TRBD1 aligns across 9 bases. Trimming removed 7 bases from V and 0 bases from J; junction bases left unmatched: 13. The CDR3 has 18 amino acids. From germline, CDR1 is MNHEY and CDR2 SVGEGT. The CDR3 spells CASTSPGQGGSSYNEQFF. The CDR3 DNA follows: TGTGCCAGCACTTCTCCGGGACAGGGAGGTTCCTCCTACAATGAGCAGTTCTTC.